This entry concerns a single T cell receptor (beta chain). Its antigen is currently unknown. This entry is derived from a study of T cell repertoires in cytomegalovirus infection. Turning to the study itself: Selection of CMV epitopes for the study included recently identified HLA-C-restricted and well-studied HLA-B-restricted ones. Indications came from public TCR beta signatures; they pointed to CMV infection and to a matching HLA type. Points from the study as a whole: Ex vivo, HLA-C-restricted CMV-specific TCR beta clonotypes prevailed over the rest of the response.

TCRdb independently ran MiXCR on the reads; one entry per CDR3 protein. Of about 830,000 distinct CDR3 sequences listed, approximately 32% were seen once; the top ten hold over 10%. The CDR3 totals 15 residues. The germline V and J ends were trimmed by 5 bases and 7 bases, with 18 bases remaining between them. Germline CDR1 is SGHTA and CDR2 is FQGNSA. This chain links TRBV7-2 with TRBJ1-5; D is ambiguous. The clonotype was recovered from a human donor in good health (CMV status not recorded). Some clones in this sample may be carry-over from other donors' samples. Here the sequenced sample was cultured CD8+ T cells from PBMCs, taken from culture after CMV antigen stimulation. CDR3 DNA: TGTGCCAGCAGCGACGACGGTGGCACAGTGCAGCCCCAGCATTTT. Translated: CASSDDGGTVQPQHF.